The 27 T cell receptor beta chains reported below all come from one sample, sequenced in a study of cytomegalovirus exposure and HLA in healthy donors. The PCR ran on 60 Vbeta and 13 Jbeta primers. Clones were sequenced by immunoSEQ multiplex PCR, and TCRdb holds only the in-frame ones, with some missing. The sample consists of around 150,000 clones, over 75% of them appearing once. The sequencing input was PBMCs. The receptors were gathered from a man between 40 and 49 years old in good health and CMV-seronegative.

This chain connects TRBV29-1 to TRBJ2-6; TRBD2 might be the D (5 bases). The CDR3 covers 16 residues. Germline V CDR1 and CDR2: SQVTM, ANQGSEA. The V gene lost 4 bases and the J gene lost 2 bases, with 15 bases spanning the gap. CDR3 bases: TGCAGCGTTGGGACCGGGATGGGAGCTGGGGCCAACGTCCTGACTTTC. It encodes CSVGTGMGAGANVLTF. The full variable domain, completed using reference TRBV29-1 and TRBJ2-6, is SAVISQKPSRDICQRGTSLTIQCQVDSQVTMMFWYRQQPGQSLTLIATANQGSEATYESGFVIDKFPISRPNLTFSTLTVSNMSPEDSSIYLCSVGTGMGAGANVLTFGAGSRLTVL.

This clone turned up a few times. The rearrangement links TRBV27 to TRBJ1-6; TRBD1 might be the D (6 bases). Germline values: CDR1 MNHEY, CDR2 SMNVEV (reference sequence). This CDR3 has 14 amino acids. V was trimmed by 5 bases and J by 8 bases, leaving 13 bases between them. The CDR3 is CASSTGIVHSPLHF. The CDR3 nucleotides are TGTGCCAGCAGTACAGGGATTGTACATTCACCCCTCCACTTT.

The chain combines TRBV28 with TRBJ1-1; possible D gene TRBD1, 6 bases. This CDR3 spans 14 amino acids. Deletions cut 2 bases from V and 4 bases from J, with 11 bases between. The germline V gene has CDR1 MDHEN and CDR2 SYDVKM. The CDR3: CASSLPLGGTEAFF. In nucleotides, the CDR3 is TGTGCCAGCAGTTTACCCCTAGGGGGCACTGAAGCTTTCTTT.

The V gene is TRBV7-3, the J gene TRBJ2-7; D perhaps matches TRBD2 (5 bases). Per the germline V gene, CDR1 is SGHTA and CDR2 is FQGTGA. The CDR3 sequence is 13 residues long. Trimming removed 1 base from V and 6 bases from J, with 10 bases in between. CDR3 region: CASSLNAGREQYF. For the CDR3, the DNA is TGTGCCAGCAGCTTAAACGCGGGTCGCGAGCAGTACTTC. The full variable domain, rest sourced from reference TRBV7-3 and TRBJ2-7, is GAGVSQTPSNKVTEKGKYVELRCDPISGHTALYWYRQSLGQGPEFLIYFQGTGAADDSGLPNDRFFAVRPEGSVSTLKIQRTERGDSAVYLCASSLNAGREQYFGPGTRLTVT.

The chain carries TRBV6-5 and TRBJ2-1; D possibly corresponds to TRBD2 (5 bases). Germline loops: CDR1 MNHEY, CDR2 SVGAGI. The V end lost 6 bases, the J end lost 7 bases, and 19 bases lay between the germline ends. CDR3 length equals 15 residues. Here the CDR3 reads CASRIRVSSVNEQFF. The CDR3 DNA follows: TGTGCCAGCAGGATTAGGGTTAGTAGCGTAAATGAGCAGTTCTTC.

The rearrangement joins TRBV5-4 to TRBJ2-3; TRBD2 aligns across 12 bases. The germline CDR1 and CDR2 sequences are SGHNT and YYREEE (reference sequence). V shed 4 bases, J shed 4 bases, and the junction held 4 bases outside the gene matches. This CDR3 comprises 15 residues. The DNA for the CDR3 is TGTGCCAGCAGCACCGGGACTAGCGGGTCAGATACGCAGTATTTT. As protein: CASSTGTSGSDTQYF.

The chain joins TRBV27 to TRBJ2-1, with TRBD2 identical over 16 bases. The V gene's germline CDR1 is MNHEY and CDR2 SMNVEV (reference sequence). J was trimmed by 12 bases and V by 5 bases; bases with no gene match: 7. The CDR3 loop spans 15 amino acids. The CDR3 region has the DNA TGTGCCAGCAGTCTGGGACTAGCGGGGGGGCCGGGGCAGTTCTTC. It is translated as CASSLGLAGGPGQFF.

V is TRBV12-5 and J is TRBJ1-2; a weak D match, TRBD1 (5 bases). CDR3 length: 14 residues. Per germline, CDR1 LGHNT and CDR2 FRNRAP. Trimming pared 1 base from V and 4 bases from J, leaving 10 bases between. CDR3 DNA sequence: TGTGCTAGTGGTTTGGGGGGCGTCGGCTATGGCTACACCTTC. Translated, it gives CASGLGGVGYGYTF.

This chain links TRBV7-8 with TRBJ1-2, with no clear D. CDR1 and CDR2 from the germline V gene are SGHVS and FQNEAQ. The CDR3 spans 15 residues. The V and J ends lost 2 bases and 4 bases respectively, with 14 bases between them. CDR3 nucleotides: TGTGCCAGCAGCTTATCAGAGGGAAAGGCCTATGGCTACACCTTC. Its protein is CASSLSEGKAYGYTF.

Here the CDR3 DNA reads TGTGCCAGCAGCTTGGCACTAGACGGCGAGACCCAGTACTTC. It encodes CASSLALDGETQYF. V usage is TRBV5-4 and J usage is TRBJ2-5; D is possibly TRBD2 (5 bases). CDR1 SGHNT and CDR2 YYREEE come from the germline V gene (reference sequence). The CDR3 contains 14 residues. V shed 0 bases and J shed 5 bases, with 11 bases lying between them.

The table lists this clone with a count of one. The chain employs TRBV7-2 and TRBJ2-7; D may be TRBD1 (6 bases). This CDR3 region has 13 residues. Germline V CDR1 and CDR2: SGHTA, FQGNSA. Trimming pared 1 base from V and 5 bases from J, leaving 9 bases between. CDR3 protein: CASSLVPGDEQYF. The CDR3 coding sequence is TGTGCCAGCAGCTTAGTGCCAGGGGACGAGCAGTACTTC.

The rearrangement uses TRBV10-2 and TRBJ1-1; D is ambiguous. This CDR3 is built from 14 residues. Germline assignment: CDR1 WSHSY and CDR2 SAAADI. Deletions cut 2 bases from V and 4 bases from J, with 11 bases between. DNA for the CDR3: TGCGCCAGCAGTGAGATCACAGTTGGCACTGAAGCTTTCTTT. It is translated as CASSEITVGTEAFF.

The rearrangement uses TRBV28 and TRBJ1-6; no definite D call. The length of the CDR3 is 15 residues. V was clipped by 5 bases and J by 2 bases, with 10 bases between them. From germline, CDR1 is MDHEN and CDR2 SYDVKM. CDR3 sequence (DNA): TGTGCCAGCAGTGCGGACTCTCCCTATAATTCACCCCTCCACTTT. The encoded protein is CASSADSPYNSPLHF.

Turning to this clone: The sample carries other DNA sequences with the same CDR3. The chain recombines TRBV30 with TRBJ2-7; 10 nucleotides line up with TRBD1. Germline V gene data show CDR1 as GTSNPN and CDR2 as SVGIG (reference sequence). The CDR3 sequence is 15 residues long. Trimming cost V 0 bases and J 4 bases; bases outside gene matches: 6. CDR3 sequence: CAWSVLRGQGYEQYF. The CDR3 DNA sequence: TGTGCCTGGAGTGTACTGCGGGGACAGGGGTACGAGCAGTACTTC.

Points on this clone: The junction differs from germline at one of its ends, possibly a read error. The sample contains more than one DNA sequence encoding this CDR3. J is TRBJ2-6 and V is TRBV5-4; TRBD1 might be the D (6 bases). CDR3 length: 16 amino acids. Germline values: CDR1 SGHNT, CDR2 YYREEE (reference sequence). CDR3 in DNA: TGTGCCAGTAGCTCAGGGGCCTTATCTGGGGCCAACGTCCTGACTTTC. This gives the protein CASSSGALSGANVLTF.

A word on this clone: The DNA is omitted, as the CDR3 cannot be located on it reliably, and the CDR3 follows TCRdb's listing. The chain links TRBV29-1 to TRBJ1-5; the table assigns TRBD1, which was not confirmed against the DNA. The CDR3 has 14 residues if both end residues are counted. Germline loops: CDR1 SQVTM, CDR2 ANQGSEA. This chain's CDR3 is CSVGTGIGNQPQRF.

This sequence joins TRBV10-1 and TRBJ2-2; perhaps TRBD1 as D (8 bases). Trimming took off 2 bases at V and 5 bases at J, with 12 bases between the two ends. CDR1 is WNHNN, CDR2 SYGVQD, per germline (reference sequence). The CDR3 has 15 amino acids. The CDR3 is CASSENRGGTGELFF. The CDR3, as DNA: TGCGCCAGCAGTGAGAACAGGGGGGGTACCGGGGAGCTGTTTTTT.

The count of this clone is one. For the CDR3, the DNA is TGTGCCAGCAGCCGTGGTGGGACAGGGGGCGCAGGGGAGACCCAGTACTTC. It is translated as CASSRGGTGGAGETQYF. V is TRBV5-4 and J is TRBJ2-5; 12 bases are shared with TRBD1. Trimming at V came to 4 bases and at J to 5 bases, leaving 12 bases not matched to a gene. Germline V gene lookup returns CDR1 SGHNT and CDR2 YYREEE (reference sequence). The CDR3 has 17 amino acids.

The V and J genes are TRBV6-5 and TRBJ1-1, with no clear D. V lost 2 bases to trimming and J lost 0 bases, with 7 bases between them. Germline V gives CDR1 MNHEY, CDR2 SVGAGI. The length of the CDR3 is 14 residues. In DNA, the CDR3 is TGTGCCAGCAGTTACCGGGATTTGAACACTGAAGCTTTCTTT. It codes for CASSYRDLNTEAFF.

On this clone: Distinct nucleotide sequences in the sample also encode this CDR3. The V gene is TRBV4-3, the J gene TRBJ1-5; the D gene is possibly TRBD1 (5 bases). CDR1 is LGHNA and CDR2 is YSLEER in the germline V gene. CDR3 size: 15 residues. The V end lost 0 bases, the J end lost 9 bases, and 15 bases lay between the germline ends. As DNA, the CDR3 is TGCGCCAGCAGCCAAGAACGGGGGTCTCGAGGGCCCCAGCATTTT. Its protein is CASSQERGSRGPQHF.

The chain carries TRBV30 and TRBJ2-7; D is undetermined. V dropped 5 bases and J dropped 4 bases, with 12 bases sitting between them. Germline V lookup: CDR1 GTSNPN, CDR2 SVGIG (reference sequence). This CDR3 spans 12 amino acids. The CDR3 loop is CAWGEGVYEQYF. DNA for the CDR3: TGTGCCTGGGGAGAAGGTGTTTACGAGCAGTACTTC.

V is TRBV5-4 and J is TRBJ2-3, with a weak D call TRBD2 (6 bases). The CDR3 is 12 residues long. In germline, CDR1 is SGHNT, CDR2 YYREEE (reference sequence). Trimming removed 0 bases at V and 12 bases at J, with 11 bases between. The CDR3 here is CASSLVGGRQYF. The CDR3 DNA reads TGTGCCAGCAGCTTGGTGGGAGGAAGACAGTATTTT.

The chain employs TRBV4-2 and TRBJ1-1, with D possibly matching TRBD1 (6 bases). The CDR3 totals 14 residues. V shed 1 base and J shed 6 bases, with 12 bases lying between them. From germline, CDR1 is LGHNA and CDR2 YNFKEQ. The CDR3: CASSQAGAGAEAFF. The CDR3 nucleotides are TGTGCCAGCAGCCAAGCAGGGGCCGGGGCTGAAGCTTTCTTT.

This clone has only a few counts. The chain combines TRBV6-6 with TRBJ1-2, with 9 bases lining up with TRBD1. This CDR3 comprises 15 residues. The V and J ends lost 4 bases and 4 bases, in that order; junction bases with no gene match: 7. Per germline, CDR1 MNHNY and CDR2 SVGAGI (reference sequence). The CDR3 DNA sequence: TGTGCCAGCAGTTCGCCACAGGGGGCAGGCTATGGCTACACCTTC. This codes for CASSSPQGAGYGYTF.

CDR3 DNA: TGTGCCAGCAGCCGCCAACAGGCGCCAGGTAGTGAAAAACTGTTTTTT. Amino acid sequence: CASSRQQAPGSEKLFF. The chain links TRBV13 to TRBJ1-4; possibly TRBD1 for D (5 bases). This CDR3 has 16 amino acids. Deletions cut 5 bases from V and 7 bases from J, with 20 bases between. Looked up from germline, CDR1 is PRHDT and CDR2 is FYEKMQ (reference sequence).

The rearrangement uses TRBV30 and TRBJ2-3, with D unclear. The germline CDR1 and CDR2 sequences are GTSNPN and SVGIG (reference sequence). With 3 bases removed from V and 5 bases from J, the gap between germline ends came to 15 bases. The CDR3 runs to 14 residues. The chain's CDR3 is CAWSLSPIGDTQYF. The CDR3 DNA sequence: TGTGCCTGGAGCCTATCGCCAATCGGAGATACGCAGTATTTT.

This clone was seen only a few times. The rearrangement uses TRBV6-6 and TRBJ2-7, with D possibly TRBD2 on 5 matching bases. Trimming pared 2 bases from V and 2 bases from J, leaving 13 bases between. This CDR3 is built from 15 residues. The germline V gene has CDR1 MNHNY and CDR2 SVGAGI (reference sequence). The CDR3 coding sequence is TGTGCCAGCAGTTACAGAGGGCAGGCGGCCTACGAGCAGTACTTC. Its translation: CASSYRGQAAYEQYF.